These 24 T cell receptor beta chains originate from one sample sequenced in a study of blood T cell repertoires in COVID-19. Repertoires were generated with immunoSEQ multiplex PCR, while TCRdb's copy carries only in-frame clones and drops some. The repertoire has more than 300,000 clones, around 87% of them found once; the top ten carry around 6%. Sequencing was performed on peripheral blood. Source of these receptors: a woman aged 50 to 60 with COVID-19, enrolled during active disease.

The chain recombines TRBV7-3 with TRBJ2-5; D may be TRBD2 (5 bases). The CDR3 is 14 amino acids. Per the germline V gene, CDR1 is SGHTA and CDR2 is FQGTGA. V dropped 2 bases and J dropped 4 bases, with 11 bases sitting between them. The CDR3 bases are TGTGCCAGCAGCTTAGCGGGTCGGTTAGAGACCCAGTACTTC. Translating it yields CASSLAGRLETQYF.

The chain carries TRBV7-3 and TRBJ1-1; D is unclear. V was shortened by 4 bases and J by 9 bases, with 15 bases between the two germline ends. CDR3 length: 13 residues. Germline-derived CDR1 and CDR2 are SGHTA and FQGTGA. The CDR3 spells CASSSESSRKAFF. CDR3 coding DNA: TGTGCCAGCAGCTCCGAATCGTCCAGAAAAGCTTTCTTT. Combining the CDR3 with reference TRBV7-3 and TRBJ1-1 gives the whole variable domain GAGVSQTPSNKVTEKGKYVELRCDPISGHTALYWYRQSLGQGPEFLIYFQGTGAADDSGLPNDRFFAVRPEGSVSTLKIQRTERGDSAVYLCASSSESSRKAFFGQGTRLTVV.

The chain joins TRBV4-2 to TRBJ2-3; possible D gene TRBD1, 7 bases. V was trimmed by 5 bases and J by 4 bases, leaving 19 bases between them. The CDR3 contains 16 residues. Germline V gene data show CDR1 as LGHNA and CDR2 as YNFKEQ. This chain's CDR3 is CASSVRQGGMADTQYF. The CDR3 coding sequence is TGTGCCAGCAGCGTCCGACAGGGAGGAATGGCAGATACGCAGTATTTT.

CDR3 bases: TGTGCCAGCAGCCAAGAGGCCACCTCCGAGCAGTTCTTC. Encoded protein: CASSQEATSEQFF. The chain uses TRBV3-1 (or the pseudogene TRBV3-2) and TRBJ2-1; the D is unclear. Germline-derived CDR1 and CDR2 are LGHDT and YNNKEL (reference sequence). CDR3 length: 13 residues. V was pared by 0 bases and J by 10 bases, with 10 bases between.

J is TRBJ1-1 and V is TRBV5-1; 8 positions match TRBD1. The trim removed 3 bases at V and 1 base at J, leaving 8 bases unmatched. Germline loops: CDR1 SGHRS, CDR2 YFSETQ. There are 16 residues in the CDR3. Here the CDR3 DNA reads TGCGCCAGCAGCTCGGGGGTAGGACAGGGGAACACTGAAGCTTTCTTT. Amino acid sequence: CASSSGVGQGNTEAFF.

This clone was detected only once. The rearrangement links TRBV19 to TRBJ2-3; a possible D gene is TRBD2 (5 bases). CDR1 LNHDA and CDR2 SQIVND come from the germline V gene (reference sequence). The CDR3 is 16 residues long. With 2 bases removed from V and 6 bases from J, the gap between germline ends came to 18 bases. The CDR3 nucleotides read TGTGCCAGTAGTATACCCCGCGGAGGACGACCCGATACGCAGTATTTT. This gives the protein CASSIPRGGRPDTQYF.

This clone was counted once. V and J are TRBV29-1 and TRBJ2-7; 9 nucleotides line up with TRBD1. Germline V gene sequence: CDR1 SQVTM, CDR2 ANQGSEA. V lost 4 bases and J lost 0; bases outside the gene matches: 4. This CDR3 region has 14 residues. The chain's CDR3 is CSVGGTGYSYEQYF. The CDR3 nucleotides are TGCAGCGTTGGTGGGACAGGGTACTCCTACGAGCAGTACTTC.

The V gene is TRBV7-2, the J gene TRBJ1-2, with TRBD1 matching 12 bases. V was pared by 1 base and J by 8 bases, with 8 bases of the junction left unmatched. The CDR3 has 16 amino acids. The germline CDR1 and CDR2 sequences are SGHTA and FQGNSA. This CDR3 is CASSLGQGQGARGYTF. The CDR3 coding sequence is TGTGCCAGCAGCTTAGGCCAGGGACAGGGGGCGAGAGGCTACACCTTC.

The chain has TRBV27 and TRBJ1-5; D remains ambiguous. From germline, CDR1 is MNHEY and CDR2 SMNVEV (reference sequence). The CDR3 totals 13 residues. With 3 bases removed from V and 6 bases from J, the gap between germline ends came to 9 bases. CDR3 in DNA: TGTGCCAGCAGTTTCGGTCGATCTCAGCCCCAGCATTTT. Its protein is CASSFGRSQPQHF.

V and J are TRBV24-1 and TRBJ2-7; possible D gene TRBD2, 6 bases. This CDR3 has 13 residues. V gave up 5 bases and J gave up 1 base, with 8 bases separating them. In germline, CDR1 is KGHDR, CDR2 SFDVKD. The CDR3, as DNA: TGTGCCACCAGTGCGGGGGATTCCTACGAGCAGTACTTC. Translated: CATSAGDSYEQYF.

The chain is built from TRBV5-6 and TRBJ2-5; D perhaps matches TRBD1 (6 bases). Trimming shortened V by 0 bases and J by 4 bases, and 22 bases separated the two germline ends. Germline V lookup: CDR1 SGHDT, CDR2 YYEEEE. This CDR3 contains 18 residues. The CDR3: CASSLARGGQLRGETQYF. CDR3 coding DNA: TGTGCCAGCAGCTTGGCGAGAGGTGGACAGTTGAGGGGAGAGACCCAGTACTTC.

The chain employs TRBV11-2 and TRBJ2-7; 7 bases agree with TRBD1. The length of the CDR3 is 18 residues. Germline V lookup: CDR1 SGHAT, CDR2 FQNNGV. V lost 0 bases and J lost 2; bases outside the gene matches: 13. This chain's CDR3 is CASSLDESGRGLTYEQYF. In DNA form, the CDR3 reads TGTGCCAGCAGCTTAGATGAGTCGGGAAGGGGGCTCACCTACGAGCAGTACTTC.

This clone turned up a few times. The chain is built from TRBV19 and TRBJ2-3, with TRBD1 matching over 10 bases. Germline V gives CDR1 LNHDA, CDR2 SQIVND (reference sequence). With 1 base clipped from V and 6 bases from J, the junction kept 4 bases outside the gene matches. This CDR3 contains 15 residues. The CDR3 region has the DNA TGTGCCAGTAGTATAGGACAGGGGGCCGTGGATACGCAGTATTTT. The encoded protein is CASSIGQGAVDTQYF. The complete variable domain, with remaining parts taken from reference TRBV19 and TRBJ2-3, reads DGGITQSPKYLFRKEGQNVTLSCEQNLNHDAMYWYRQDPGQGLRLIYYSQIVNDFQKGDIAEGYSVSREKKESFPLTVTSAQKNPTAFYLCASSIGQGAVDTQYFGPGTRLTVL.

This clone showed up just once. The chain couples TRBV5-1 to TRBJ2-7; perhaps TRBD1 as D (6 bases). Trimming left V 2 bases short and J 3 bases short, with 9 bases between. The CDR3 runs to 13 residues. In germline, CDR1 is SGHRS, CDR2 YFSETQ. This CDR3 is CASSLGTNYEQYF. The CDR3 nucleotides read TGCGCCAGCAGCTTAGGGACAAACTACGAGCAGTACTTC.

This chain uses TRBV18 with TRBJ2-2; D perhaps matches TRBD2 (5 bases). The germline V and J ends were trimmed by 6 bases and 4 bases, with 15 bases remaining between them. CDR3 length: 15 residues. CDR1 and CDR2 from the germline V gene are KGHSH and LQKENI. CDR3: CASSPSRSRTGELFF. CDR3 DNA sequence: TGTGCCAGCTCGCCTAGCCGGAGTCGCACCGGGGAGCTGTTTTTT.

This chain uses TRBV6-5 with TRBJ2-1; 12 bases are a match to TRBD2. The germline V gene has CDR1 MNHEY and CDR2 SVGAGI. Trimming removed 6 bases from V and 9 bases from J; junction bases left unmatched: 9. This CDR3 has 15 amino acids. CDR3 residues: CASRLTSGSNGEQFF. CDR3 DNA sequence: TGTGCCAGCAGGCTGACTAGCGGGAGTAACGGTGAGCAGTTCTTC.

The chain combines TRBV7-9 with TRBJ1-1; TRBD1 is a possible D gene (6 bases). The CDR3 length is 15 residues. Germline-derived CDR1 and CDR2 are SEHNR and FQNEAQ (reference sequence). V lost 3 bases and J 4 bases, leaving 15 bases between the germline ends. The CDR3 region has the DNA TGTGCCAGCAGCTTTAGTGGGACACGACGCACTGAAGCTTTCTTT. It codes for CASSFSGTRRTEAFF.

The CDR3 coding sequence is TGTGCCACCAGTGATACCATCCGGGACAGGAGAACTGAAGCTTTCTTT. Amino acid sequence: CATSDTIRDRRTEAFF. The chain has TRBV24-1 and TRBJ1-1; 8 bases map to TRBD1. Losses at the gene ends were 3 bases for V and 5 bases for J; bases not matched to a gene: 10. From germline, CDR1 is KGHDR and CDR2 SFDVKD. The CDR3 runs to 16 residues.

The CDR3 reads CASSPGTGASAKNIQYF. In nucleotides, the CDR3 is TGTGCCAGCAGCCCCGGGACAGGGGCTTCAGCCAAAAACATTCAGTACTTC. The V call is TRBV11-3, the J call TRBJ2-4; 10 nucleotides align to TRBD1. Germline-derived CDR1 and CDR2 are SGHNT and YENEEA. V lost 5 bases to trimming and J lost 0 bases; unmatched junction nucleotides: 7. There are 17 residues in the CDR3.

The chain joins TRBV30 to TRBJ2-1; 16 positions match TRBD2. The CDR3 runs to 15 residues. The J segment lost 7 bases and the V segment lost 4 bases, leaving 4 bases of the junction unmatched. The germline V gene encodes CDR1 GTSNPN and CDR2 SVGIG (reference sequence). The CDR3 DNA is TGTGCCTGGACCCGGGGACTAGCGGGAGGGAATGAGCAGTTCTTC. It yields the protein CAWTRGLAGGNEQFF.

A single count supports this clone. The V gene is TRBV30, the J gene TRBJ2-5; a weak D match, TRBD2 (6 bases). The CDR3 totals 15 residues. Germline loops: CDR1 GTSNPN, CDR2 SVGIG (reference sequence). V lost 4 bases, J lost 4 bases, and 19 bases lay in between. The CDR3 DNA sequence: TGTGCCTGGACTCTGGGAGGAGTCGGTCGAGAGACCCAGTACTTC. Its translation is CAWTLGGVGRETQYF.

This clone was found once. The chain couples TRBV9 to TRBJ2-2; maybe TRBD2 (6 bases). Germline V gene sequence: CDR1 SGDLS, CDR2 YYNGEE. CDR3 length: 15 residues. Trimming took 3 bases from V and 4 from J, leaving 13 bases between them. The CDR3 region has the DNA TGTGCCAGCAGCGCCTTAATCGGGAGCACCGGGGAGCTGTTTTTT. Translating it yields CASSALIGSTGELFF.

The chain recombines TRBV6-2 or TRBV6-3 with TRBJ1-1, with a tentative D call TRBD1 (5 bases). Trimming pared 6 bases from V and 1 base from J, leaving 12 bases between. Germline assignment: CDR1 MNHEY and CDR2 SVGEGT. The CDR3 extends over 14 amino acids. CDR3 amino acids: CASSKPDRNTEAFF. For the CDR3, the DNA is TGTGCCAGCAGCAAACCCGACAGGAACACTGAAGCTTTCTTT.

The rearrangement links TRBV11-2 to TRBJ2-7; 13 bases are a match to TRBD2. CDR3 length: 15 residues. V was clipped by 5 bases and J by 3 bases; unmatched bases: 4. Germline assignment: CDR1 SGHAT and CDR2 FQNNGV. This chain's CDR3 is CASSPTSGRNYEQYF. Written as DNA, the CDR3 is TGTGCCAGCAGCCCGACTAGCGGGAGGAACTACGAGCAGTACTTC.